This TCR beta chain was identified in a study of shared clonotypes between healthy human individuals (dated by TCRdb to 2020 to 2021). A note on the overall study: A few men and two women, aged 18 to 49 years, made up the cohort. For each donor, CD4 naive and CD4 memory were each given three plates, CD8 naive was given two plates, and CD8 memory was given one plate. To estimate repertoire size and how much clonotype sharing occurs between individuals, the study deeply sequenced the blood TCR repertoires of a handful of healthy adults. To increase sequencing depth and limit assay-specific biases, different laboratories used diverse techniques to prepare libraries and sequence TCR repertoires. Each donor's leukapheresis produced roughly between roughly 0.94 and 9.5 billion PBMCs. Study-wide findings and limitations: When a handful of donors were compared, the shared fraction of clonotypes was about 5.4% for naive CD4, 3.5% to 4% for naive CD8, about 2.5% for memory CD4, and 0.35% to 0.4% for memory CD8. Pairwise subsampling indicated that sequencing depth was expected to affect the degree of clonotype sharing among donors. Naive subsets generally had larger estimated clonotype richness than memory subsets. Sampling was limited to blood, and TCR repertoires in tissue likely differ from TCR repertoires in blood. Because the study included only a small number of donors, the genetic and exposure-history diversity represented was limited. Rarefaction of sorted-subset datasets indicated incomplete sequencing despite the large sequencing depth. Higher generation probabilities were observed for clonotypes shared by all four sorted-subset donors than for non-shared clonotypes.

To note about this clone: Its specific antigen is unknown. No base quality values were provided; no much bigger clone lies one nucleotide off.

The donors were healthy, HIV-negative adults with no recently reported acute infections or vaccinations. Only Caucasian adults living in Nashville, Tennessee, USA were represented among the donors. CD4+ T cells were enriched through magnetic negative selection, after which naive cells were positively selected on CD45RA and the remaining negative fraction served as the memory subset. After blood collection by leukapheresis, PBMCs were isolated using Ficoll-Histopaque density gradient centrifugation and then cryopreserved in the vapor phase of liquid nitrogen. Purity and quantity of every magnetically sorted T cell population were checked by analytical flow cytometry. From each sorted fraction, genomic DNA was isolated and quantified by UV absorbance on a Nanodrop 2000c. V is shortened by 1 base, J by 7 bases, and the region joining them spans 8 bases. The CDR3 goes from the cysteine to the phenylalanine over 12 residues. Only CDR3 DNA remains: 36 bases, in frame from the first base. The germline V gene (reference sequence) sets CDR1 to SGHNT and CDR2 to YYREEE.

Using the deep immunoSEQ assay, TCR CDR3 regions were amplified from genomic DNA by multiplex PCR. Genomic DNA extracted from each cell subset was distributed evenly over all wells of several immunoSEQ 96-well plates, and each plate served as one replicate. For sorted subsets, 200 ng of genomic DNA, equivalent to 25,000 to 35,000 T cell genomes, went into each replicate PCR. The purified libraries were quantified using a Qubit 3.0 fluorometer, sized with a Bioanalyzer 2100, and then quantified again using the KAPA Library Quantification kit. Each immunoSEQ 96-well plate was sequenced on its own single-read 150-cycle Illumina NextSeq 550 flow cell. Regarding the original processing steps: Because the immunoSEQ output included only junctional sequences and no quality scores, the filtering could not be the same as the filtering used for full-length reads. Sequences were annotated with PyIR, a Python wrapper for IgBLAST v1.9, and V/J genes and CDR3 were assigned using IMGT germline references. Any read was removed if the V/J assignment was weak (E-value above 1e-6), the CDR3 was missing, or the read contained stop codons, out-of-frame junctions, or ambiguous translated residues. V3J clonotypes were defined as sequences sharing the same inferred V gene, J gene, and CDR3 amino acid sequence. To compute the percentage overlap between repertoires, the number of shared unique clonotypes was divided by the size of the smaller repertoire. Three approaches were used to assess repertoire richness: RTK rarefaction, the Chao1 estimator, and Recon v2.1 estimates of unobserved clonotypes. OLGA was used to compute generation probabilities for all TCRbeta clonotypes that the gDNA method yielded from a handful of donors. Sourced from immuneACCESS, this table was stored by TCRdb with only in-frame sequences that have V and J called. A share of the clones is absent; for the studies checked, an unresolved V gene accounts for under half, and the remainder has no known explanation. V and J calls and clone size are given by that table; D and trimming were obtained from the DNA. The sample has a few hundred thousand clones on record, 97% of them singletons. Clones ranked in the top ten supply about 0.057% of the sample.

The specimen was naive CD4+ T cells sorted from blood. The cell subset or site label of this sample denotes: CD45RA+ positively selected. This TCR derives from a woman under 40 in good health. The chain was built from TRBV5-4 and TRBJ1-2; the D gene cannot be resolved reliably. The sequence in DNA is TGTGCCAGCAGCTTGACCGGGAGTGGCTACACCTTC. Its product reads: CASSLTGSGYTF. This CDR3, with the reference TRBV5-4 and TRBJ1-2 proteins standing in past its ends, gives the full variable domain ETGVTQSPTHLIKTRGQQVTLRCSSQSGHNTVSWYQQALGQGPQFIFQYYREEENGRGNFPPRFSGLQFPNYSSELNVNALELDDSALYLCASSLTGSGYTFGSGTRLTVV.